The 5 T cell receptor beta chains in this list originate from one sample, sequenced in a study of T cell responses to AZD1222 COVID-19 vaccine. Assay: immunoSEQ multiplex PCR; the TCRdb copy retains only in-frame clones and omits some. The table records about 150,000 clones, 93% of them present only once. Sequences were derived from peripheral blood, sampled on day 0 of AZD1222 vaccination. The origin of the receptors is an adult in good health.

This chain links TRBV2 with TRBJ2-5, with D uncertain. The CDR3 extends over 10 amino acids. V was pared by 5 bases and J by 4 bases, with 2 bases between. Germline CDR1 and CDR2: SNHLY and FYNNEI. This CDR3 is CASSLETQYF. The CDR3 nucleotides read TGTGCCAGCAGTCTAGAGACCCAGTACTTC.

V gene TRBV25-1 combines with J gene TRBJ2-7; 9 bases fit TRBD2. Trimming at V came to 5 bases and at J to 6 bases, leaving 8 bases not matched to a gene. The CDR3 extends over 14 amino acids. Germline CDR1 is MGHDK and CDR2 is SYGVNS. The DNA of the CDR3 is TGTGCCAGCAGTCCGGCTAGCGGGAAGGTCGAGCAGTACTTC. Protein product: CASSPASGKVEQYF.

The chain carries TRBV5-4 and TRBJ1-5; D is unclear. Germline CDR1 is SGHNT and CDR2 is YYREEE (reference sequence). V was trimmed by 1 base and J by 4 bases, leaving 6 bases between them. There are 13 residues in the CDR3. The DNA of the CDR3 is TGTGCCAGCAGCTTGTACGGTAATCAGCCCCAGCATTTT. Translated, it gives CASSLYGNQPQHF.

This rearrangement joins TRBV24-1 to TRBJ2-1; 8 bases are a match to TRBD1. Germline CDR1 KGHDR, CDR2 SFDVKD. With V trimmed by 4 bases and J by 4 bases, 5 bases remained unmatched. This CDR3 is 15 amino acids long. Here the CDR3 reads CATSDRTGLYNEQFF. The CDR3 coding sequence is TGTGCCACCAGTGACCGGACAGGGCTGTACAATGAGCAGTTCTTC.

The CDR3 DNA is TGTGCCAGCAGTTTAGTAGGTTGGGACAGGTCCTACAATGAGCAGTTCTTC. It specifies CASSLVGWDRSYNEQFF. This chain links TRBV28 with TRBJ2-1, with 8 bases aligning to TRBD1. Germline trimming cut 2 bases from V and 1 base from J; bases unmatched to any gene: 7. The CDR3 has 17 residues. Germline CDR1 and CDR2: MDHEN and SYDVKM.